This TCR beta chain derives from a study of blood T cell repertoires in COVID-19. About the research overall: The origin of the acute and convalescent COVID-19 samples was the United States, Italy and Spain. From T cells, B-cell-depleted T cells, or PBMCs came the material, which was cDNA or gDNA.

Measured with immunoSEQ multiplex PCR; TCRdb has only the in-frame clones, and not every one. This table holds a few hundred thousand clones, approximately 88% found once. This CDR3 contains 16 residues. Germline loops: CDR1 SEHNR, CDR2 FQNEAQ (reference sequence). Trimming at V came to 8 bases and at J to 0 bases, leaving 9 bases not matched to a gene. This TCR derives from a man aged 30 to 39 who had recovered from COVID-19. The specimen was PBMCs or T cells enriched from blood (not recorded which). The rearrangement links TRBV7-9 to TRBJ2-3, with 9 bases aligning to TRBD2. CDR3 region: CASVLSGGPSTDTQYF. CDR3 DNA: TGTGCCAGCGTACTAAGCGGGGGGCCGAGCACAGATACGCAGTATTTT.